One and the same sample provided the 17 T cell receptor beta chains below, sequenced in a study of blood T cell repertoires in COVID-19. Repertoires were generated with immunoSEQ multiplex PCR, while TCRdb's copy carries only in-frame clones and drops some. The sample yields a few hundred thousand clones, 89% seen once. Specimen: peripheral blood. These receptors all stem from a man aged 50 or older with acute or convalescent COVID-19.

The genes are TRBV27 and TRBJ2-7; 7 positions agree with TRBD1. The length of the CDR3 is 13 residues. The germline gives CDR1 MNHEY, CDR2 SMNVEV (reference sequence). The J segment lost 4 bases and the V segment lost 7 bases, leaving 7 bases of the junction unmatched. CDR3 sequence: CASKNRGGYEQYF. CDR3 coding DNA: TGTGCCAGCAAGAACAGGGGCGGGTACGAGCAGTACTTC.

This clone was found once. This chain connects TRBV12-2 to TRBJ1-6. TRBV12-2 is tagged as a pseudogene. The CDR3 covers 15 residues. The CDR3 region has the DNA TGTGCAAGTCGCTCGTTACTGAGGGCGCGGTCACCCCTCCACTTT. Translation gives CASRSLLRARSPLHF.

This clone came up many times. The chain uses TRBV12-3 or TRBV12-4 and TRBJ1-1; possibly TRBD1 for D (6 bases). With 6 bases removed from V and 6 bases from J, the gap between germline ends came to 14 bases. This CDR3 is 13 amino acids long. The CDR3 nucleotides read TGTGCCAGCAGACGACAGGAGTGGCCTGAAGCTTTCTTT. The encoded protein is CASRRQEWPEAFF.

The chain combines TRBV7-8 with TRBJ2-7; the D gene is possibly TRBD1 (6 bases). From germline, CDR1 is SGHVS and CDR2 FQNEAQ. The V and J ends lost 7 bases and 4 bases respectively, with 26 bases between them. The CDR3 covers 17 residues. The CDR3 sequence is CASTYSDGTSGPYEQYF. The CDR3 region has the DNA TGTGCCAGCACCTATTCCGACGGGACATCAGGACCGTACGAGCAGTACTTC.

The CDR3 nucleotides are TGCGCCAGCAGTGGGCCCAGTCAAGAGACCCAGTACTTC. Translating it yields CASSGPSQETQYF. The V and J genes are TRBV10-1 and TRBJ2-5, with no clear D. V was trimmed by 4 bases and J by 2 bases, leaving 8 bases between them. Germline-derived CDR1 and CDR2 are WNHNN and SYGVQD (reference sequence). The CDR3 spans 13 residues.

The chain is built from TRBV15 and TRBJ1-4; D is perhaps TRBD1 (5 bases). Trimming shortened V by 0 bases and J by 2 bases, and 7 bases separated the two germline ends. The CDR3 runs 15 residues. Germline V CDR1 and CDR2: LNHNV, YYDKDF (reference sequence). CDR3 protein: CATSREDNTNEKLFF. For the CDR3, the DNA is TGTGCCACCAGCAGAGAGGACAATACTAATGAAAAACTGTTTTTT.

V usage is TRBV5-6 and J usage is TRBJ2-5; TRBD1 aligns across 8 bases. The germline V gene has CDR1 SGHDT and CDR2 YYEEEE. V lost 4 bases, J lost 4 bases, and 9 bases stayed unmatched. The CDR3 has 15 amino acids. CDR3 loop: CASSLQGAWTETQYF. The DNA for the CDR3 is TGTGCCAGCAGCCTCCAGGGGGCATGGACAGAGACCCAGTACTTC.

This clone was recorded once. The rearrangement links TRBV18 to TRBJ1-1; TRBD1 aligns across 9 bases. The ends lost 6 bases at V and 1 base at J; junction bases unmatched: 12. Germline values: CDR1 KGHSH, CDR2 LQKENI. The CDR3 extends over 17 amino acids. The CDR3 sequence is CASSQLTGTGRNTEAFF. The CDR3 DNA sequence: TGTGCCAGCTCGCAACTCACCGGGACAGGGAGGAACACTGAAGCTTTCTTT.

The chain couples TRBV6-5 to TRBJ1-2; the D gene is possibly TRBD1 (6 bases). This CDR3 is 14 amino acids long. V was shortened by 8 bases and J by 2 bases, with 15 bases between the two germline ends. Germline V CDR1 and CDR2: MNHEY, SVGAGI. CDR3 region: CASLRPGQNYGYTF. CDR3 bases: TGTGCCAGCCTTCGACCCGGACAGAACTATGGCTACACCTTC.

The chain carries TRBV6-5 and TRBJ1-5; 8 bases map to TRBD1. V shed 6 bases, J shed 7 bases, and the junction held 8 bases outside the gene matches. The CDR3 is 14 amino acids. Germline loops: CDR1 MNHEY, CDR2 SVGAGI. The CDR3 coding sequence is TGTGCCAGCAGCACTACAGGGGGAGAACAGCCCCAGCATTTT. This sequence encodes CASSTTGGEQPQHF.

The chain has TRBV5-1 and TRBJ2-3, with unresolved D. V was shortened by 0 bases and J by 1 base, with 6 bases between the two germline ends. Germline loops: CDR1 SGHRS, CDR2 YFSETQ. The CDR3 runs 14 residues. The CDR3 here is CASSLVSGTDTQYF. The CDR3 DNA sequence: TGCGCCAGCAGCTTGGTCTCTGGCACAGATACGCAGTATTTT.

The V call is TRBV7-9, the J call TRBJ2-1, with 7 positions matching TRBD1. J gave up 9 bases and V 3 bases, and 5 bases lay outside the gene matches. Looked up from germline, CDR1 is SEHNR and CDR2 is FQNEAQ (reference sequence). The length of the CDR3 is 13 residues. CDR3 residues: CASSLSGQLEQFF. CDR3 nucleotide sequence: TGTGCCAGCAGCTTGTCGGGACAGCTTGAGCAGTTCTTC.

This sequence joins TRBV7-2 and TRBJ2-3, with TRBD2 matching 12 bases. With 5 bases clipped from V and 2 bases from J, the junction kept 8 bases outside the gene matches. The V gene's germline CDR1 is SGHTA and CDR2 FQGNSA. The CDR3 loop spans 17 amino acids. In DNA form, the CDR3 reads TGTGCCAGCAGCCCCCGACTAGCGGGGGCCCTCACAGATACGCAGTATTTT. This gives the protein CASSPRLAGALTDTQYF.

The rearrangement uses TRBV3-1 (or the pseudogene TRBV3-2) and TRBJ2-3; D gene uncertain. The CDR3 covers 14 residues. V lost 0 bases, J lost 6 bases, and 10 bases lay in between. The V gene's germline CDR1 is LGHDT and CDR2 YNNKEL (reference sequence). The CDR3 protein is CASSQESPEDTQYF. In nucleotides, the CDR3 is TGTGCCAGCAGCCAAGAAAGCCCTGAGGATACGCAGTATTTT.

The chain links TRBV27 to TRBJ2-7, with 9 bases fitting TRBD1. From germline, CDR1 is MNHEY and CDR2 SMNVEV (reference sequence). There are 15 residues in the CDR3. Losses at the gene ends were 3 bases for V and 7 bases for J; bases not matched to a gene: 10. This chain's CDR3 is CASSFHRGPGGEQYF. DNA for the CDR3: TGTGCCAGCAGTTTCCACAGGGGGCCCGGGGGGGAGCAGTACTTC.

V gene TRBV12-3 or TRBV12-4 combines with J gene TRBJ1-2; D gene uncertain. The V gene lost 3 bases and the J gene lost 4 bases, with 6 bases spanning the gap. The CDR3 totals 12 residues. CDR3 loop: CASSFGSYGYTF. DNA of the CDR3: TGTGCCAGCAGTTTTGGCAGCTATGGCTACACCTTC.

In its sample, this clone was seen once. This chain connects TRBV12-3 or TRBV12-4 to TRBJ2-3; no reliable D call. Trimming left V 6 bases short and J 5 bases short, with 6 bases between. The CDR3 spans 11 residues. DNA for the CDR3: TGTGCCAGCAGCCTCCTAGATACGCAGTATTTT. Translating it yields CASSLLDTQYF.